This T cell receptor beta chain comes out of a study of blood T cell repertoires in COVID-19. As for the study in general: Sites in the United States, Italy and Spain provided acute and convalescent COVID-19 samples. From T cells, B-cell-depleted T cells, or PBMCs came the material, which was cDNA or gDNA.

In the study's own analysis: Cell counts per sample came from amplifying reference gene primers. Sequencing was performed with immunoSEQ multiplex PCR; in TCRdb, only in-frame clones are kept and a portion is missing. V and J calls and clone size are as listed in that table; D and trimming were resolved from the DNA. This sample carries around 130,000 clones, around 89% of them seen once, and the ten largest clones take approximately 11%. CDR3 length: 20 amino acids. V lost 2 bases, J lost 4 bases, and 27 bases lay in between. Germline assignment: CDR1 LGHNT and CDR2 FRNRAP. This TCR came from a woman older than 75 with acute or convalescent COVID-19. The specimen sequenced was peripheral blood. The V and J genes are TRBV12-5 and TRBJ1-3; D perhaps matches TRBD1 (6 bases). CDR3 amino acids: CASGLRSGKAGQWDGNTIYF. The CDR3 bases are TGTGCTAGTGGTTTGCGATCGGGGAAAGCAGGACAGTGGGACGGAAACACCATATATTTT.